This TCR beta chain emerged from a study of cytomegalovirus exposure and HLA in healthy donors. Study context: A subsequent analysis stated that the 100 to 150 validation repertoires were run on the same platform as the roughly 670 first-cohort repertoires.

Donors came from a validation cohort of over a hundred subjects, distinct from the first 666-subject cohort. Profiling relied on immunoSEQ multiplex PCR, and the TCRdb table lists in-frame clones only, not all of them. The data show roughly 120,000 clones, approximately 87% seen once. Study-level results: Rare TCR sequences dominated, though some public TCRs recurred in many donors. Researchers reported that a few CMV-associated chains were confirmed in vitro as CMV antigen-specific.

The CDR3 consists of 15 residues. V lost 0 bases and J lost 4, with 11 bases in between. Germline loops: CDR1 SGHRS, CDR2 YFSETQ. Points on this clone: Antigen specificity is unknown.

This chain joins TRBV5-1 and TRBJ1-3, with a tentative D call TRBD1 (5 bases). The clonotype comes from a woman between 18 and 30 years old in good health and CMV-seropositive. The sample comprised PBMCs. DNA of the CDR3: TGCGCCAGCAGCTTGGTCGGCAGGGTGGGAAACACCATATATTTT. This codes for CASSLVGRVGNTIYF.